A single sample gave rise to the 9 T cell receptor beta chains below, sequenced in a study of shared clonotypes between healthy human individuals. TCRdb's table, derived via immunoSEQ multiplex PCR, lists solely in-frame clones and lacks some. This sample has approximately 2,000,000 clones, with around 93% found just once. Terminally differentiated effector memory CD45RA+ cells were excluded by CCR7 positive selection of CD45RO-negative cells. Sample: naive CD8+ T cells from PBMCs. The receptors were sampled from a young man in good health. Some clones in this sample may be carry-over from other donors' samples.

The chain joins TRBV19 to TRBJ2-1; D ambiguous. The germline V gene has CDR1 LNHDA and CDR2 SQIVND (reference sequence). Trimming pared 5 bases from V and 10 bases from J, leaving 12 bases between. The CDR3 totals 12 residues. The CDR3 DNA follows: TGTGCCAGTAGTCCGTTAAGGAGCGAGCAGTTCTTC. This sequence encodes CASSPLRSEQFF. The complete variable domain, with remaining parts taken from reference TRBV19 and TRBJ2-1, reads DGGITQSPKYLFRKEGQNVTLSCEQNLNHDAMYWYRQDPGQGLRLIYYSQIVNDFQKGDIAEGYSVSREKKESFPLTVTSAQKNPTAFYLCASSPLRSEQFFGPGTRLTVL.

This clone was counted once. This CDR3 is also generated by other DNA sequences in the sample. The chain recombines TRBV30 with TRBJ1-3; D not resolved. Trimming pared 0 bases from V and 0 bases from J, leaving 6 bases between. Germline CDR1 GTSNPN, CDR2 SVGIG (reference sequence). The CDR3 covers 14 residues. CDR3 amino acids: CAWSVGISGNTIYF. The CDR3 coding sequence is TGTGCCTGGAGTGTAGGGATCTCTGGAAACACCATATATTTT.

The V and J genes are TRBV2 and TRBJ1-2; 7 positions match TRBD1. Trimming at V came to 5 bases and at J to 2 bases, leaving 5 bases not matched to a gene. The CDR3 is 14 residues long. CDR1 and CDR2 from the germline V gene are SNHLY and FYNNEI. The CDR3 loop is CASSFPTGNYGYTF. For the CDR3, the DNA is TGTGCCAGCAGTTTTCCGACAGGGAACTATGGCTACACCTTC. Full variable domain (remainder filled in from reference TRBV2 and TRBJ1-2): EPEVTQTPSHQVTQMGQEVILRCVPISNHLYFYWYRQILGQKVEFLVSFYNNEISEKSEIFDDQFSVERPDGSNFTLKIRSTKLEDSAMYFCASSFPTGNYGYTFGSGTRLTVV.

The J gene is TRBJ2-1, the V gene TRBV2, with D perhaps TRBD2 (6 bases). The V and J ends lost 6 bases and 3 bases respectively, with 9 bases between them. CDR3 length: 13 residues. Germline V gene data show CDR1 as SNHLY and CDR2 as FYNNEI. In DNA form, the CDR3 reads TGTGCCAGCAGCCGGGGGAACTACAATGAGCAGTTCTTC. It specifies CASSRGNYNEQFF.

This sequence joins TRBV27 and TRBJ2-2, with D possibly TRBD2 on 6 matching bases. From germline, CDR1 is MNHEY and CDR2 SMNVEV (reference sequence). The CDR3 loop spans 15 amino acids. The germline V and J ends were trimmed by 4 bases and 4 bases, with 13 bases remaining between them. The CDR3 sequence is CASSWSGEATGELFF. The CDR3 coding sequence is TGTGCCAGCAGTTGGTCGGGAGAGGCCACCGGGGAGCTGTTTTTT.

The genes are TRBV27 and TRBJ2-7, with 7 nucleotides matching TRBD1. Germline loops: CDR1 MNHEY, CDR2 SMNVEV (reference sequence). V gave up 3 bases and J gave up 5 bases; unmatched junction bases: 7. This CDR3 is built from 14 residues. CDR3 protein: CASSFRDSRHEQYF. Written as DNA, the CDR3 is TGTGCCAGCAGTTTCCGGGACAGCCGTCACGAGCAGTACTTC.

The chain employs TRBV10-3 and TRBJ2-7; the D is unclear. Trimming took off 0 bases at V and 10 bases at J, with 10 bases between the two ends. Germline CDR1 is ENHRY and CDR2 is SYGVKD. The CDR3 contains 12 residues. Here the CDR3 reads CAISESIGLQYF. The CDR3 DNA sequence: TGTGCCATCAGTGAGTCGATCGGGCTTCAGTACTTC.

The CDR3 DNA is TGCGCCAGCAGCCAAGGAATAAGGGACTATGGCTACACCTTC. As protein: CASSQGIRDYGYTF. The chain employs TRBV4-1 and TRBJ1-2, with unresolved D. CDR3 length: 14 residues. The germline V gene has CDR1 MGHRA and CDR2 YSYEKL. V lost 1 base to trimming and J lost 3 bases, with 9 bases between them.

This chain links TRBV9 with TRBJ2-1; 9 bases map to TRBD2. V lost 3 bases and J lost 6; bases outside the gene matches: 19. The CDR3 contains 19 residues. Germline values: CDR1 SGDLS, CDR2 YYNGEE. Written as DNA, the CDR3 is TGTGCCAGCAGCGCAGGCTTAACCATAGCGGGAGCGAAACCCAATGAGCAGTTCTTC. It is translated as CASSAGLTIAGAKPNEQFF.